The 14 T cell receptor beta chains reported below all come from one sample, sequenced in a study of T cell responses to AZD1222 COVID-19 vaccine. The repertoire was sequenced with immunoSEQ multiplex PCR; TCRdb's copy has only in-frame clones and lacks some. The data contain over 150,000 clones, around nine tenths of them singletons. The source was peripheral blood, collected on day 0 of AZD1222 vaccination. The receptors here all came from an adult in good health.

The J gene is TRBJ2-1, the V gene TRBV6-5, with D possibly matching TRBD2 (6 bases). V was shortened by 7 bases and J by 0 bases, with 13 bases between the two germline ends. CDR3 size: 15 residues. CDR1 and CDR2 (germline): MNHEY, SVGAGI. The CDR3 protein is CASIKGGISYNEQFF. The CDR3, as DNA: TGTGCCAGCATAAAGGGCGGGATCTCCTACAATGAGCAGTTCTTC.

V gene TRBV12-5 combines with J gene TRBJ1-5; possible D gene TRBD1, 5 bases. V was clipped by 6 bases and J by 4 bases, with 10 bases between them. The CDR3 spans 13 residues. The germline gives CDR1 LGHNT, CDR2 FRNRAP. The CDR3 spells CASGTDTNQPQHF. As DNA, the CDR3 is TGTGCTAGTGGCACGGACACGAATCAGCCCCAGCATTTT. The complete variable domain, with remaining parts taken from reference TRBV12-5 and TRBJ1-5, reads DARVTQTPRHKVTEMGQEVTMRCQPILGHNTVFWYRQTMMQGLELLAYFRNRAPLDDSGMPKDRFSAEMPDATLATLKIQPSEPRDSAVYFCASGTDTNQPQHFGDGTRLSIL.

This rearrangement joins TRBV28 to TRBJ2-7; no clear D gene. The CDR3 runs 11 residues. Germline values: CDR1 MDHEN, CDR2 SYDVKM. V gave up 5 bases and J gave up 4 bases, with 6 bases separating them. Here the CDR3 DNA reads TGTGCCAGCAGTCCCGGATACGAGCAGTACTTC. Encoded protein: CASSPGYEQYF.

The chain couples TRBV19 to TRBJ2-2; 10 bases line up with TRBD2. Per germline, CDR1 LNHDA and CDR2 SQIVND (reference sequence). The CDR3 spans 16 residues. The trim removed 6 bases at V and 5 bases at J, leaving 9 bases unmatched. CDR3 amino acids: CASSLFIAGGTGELFF. DNA for the CDR3: TGTGCCAGTAGCCTTTTCATAGCGGGAGGTACCGGGGAGCTGTTTTTT.

J is TRBJ2-7 and V is TRBV5-1; tentatively, D is TRBD1 (6 bases). This CDR3 comprises 15 residues. The germline V and J ends were trimmed by 0 bases and 5 bases, with 15 bases remaining between them. Germline V lookup: CDR1 SGHRS, CDR2 YFSETQ. The CDR3 DNA reads TGCGCCAGCAGCTTGGGCGACAGGATTTTCGACGAGCAGTACTTC. It encodes CASSLGDRIFDEQYF.

The DNA for the CDR3 is TGCGCCAGCAGCCTTGACAGTTATCAGCCCCAGCATTTT. Amino acids: CASSLDSYQPQHF. V and J are TRBV5-1 and TRBJ1-5; D might be TRBD1 (5 bases). Between the trimmed V and J ends, which lost 4 bases and 5 bases, there was a span of 10 bases. Germline CDR1 and CDR2: SGHRS and YFSETQ. This CDR3 has 13 amino acids.

The rearrangement links TRBV5-1 to TRBJ2-1; TRBD2 agrees at 7 bases. The CDR3 is made up of 16 amino acids. Germline V gives CDR1 SGHRS, CDR2 YFSETQ. Trimming cost V 1 base and J 10 bases; bases outside gene matches: 14. CDR3 protein: CASSLQGAGDFGEQFF. The DNA for the CDR3 is TGCGCCAGCAGCTTGCAGGGCGCGGGAGACTTCGGAGAGCAGTTCTTC.

This chain links TRBV7-9 with TRBJ1-4; D not certain. Germline V gives CDR1 SEHNR, CDR2 FQNEAQ (reference sequence). Between the trimmed V and J ends, which lost 2 bases and 7 bases, there was a span of 2 bases. The CDR3 has 11 amino acids. The CDR3 loop reads CASSLSEKLFF. The CDR3 nucleotides are TGTGCCAGCAGCTTAAGTGAAAAACTGTTTTTT.

The chain combines TRBV5-1 with TRBJ1-1; D is undetermined. There are 11 residues in the CDR3. The germline V gene has CDR1 SGHRS and CDR2 YFSETQ. V lost 0 bases to trimming and J lost 7 bases, with 4 bases between them. CDR3 sequence reads: CASSLANEAFF. CDR3 in DNA: TGCGCCAGCAGCTTGGCTAATGAAGCTTTCTTT.

The chain links TRBV12-2 to TRBJ2-3. TRBV12-2 is shown as a pseudogene. The CDR3 runs 16 residues. CDR3 sequence: CASRRLQDEGTDTQYF. In DNA form, the CDR3 reads TGTGCAAGTCGCCGCCTCCAGGATGAGGGCACAGATACGCAGTATTTT.

Only one count was recorded for this clone. The CDR3: CASSQRYQNNEQFF. In DNA, the CDR3 is TGTGCCAGCAGCCAGCGTTACCAGAACAATGAGCAGTTCTTC. The chain couples TRBV7-2 to TRBJ2-1; D not certain. V lost 5 bases and J lost 5, with 13 bases in between. Germline CDR1 reads SGHTA; CDR2 reads FQGNSA. The length of the CDR3 is 14 residues. Looking up the rest from reference TRBV7-2 and TRBJ2-1 gives the full variable domain: GAGVSQSPSNKVTEKGKDVELRCDPISGHTALYWYRQSLGQGLEFLIYFQGNSAPDKSGLPSDRFSAERTGGSVSTLTIQRTQQEDSAVYLCASSQRYQNNEQFFGPGTRLTVL.

V is TRBV6-4 and J is TRBJ2-1, with TRBD1 as a possible D gene (6 bases). V was trimmed by 2 bases and J by 10 bases, leaving 12 bases between them. Germline CDR1 MRHNA, CDR2 SNTAGT. The CDR3 is made up of 13 amino acids. CDR3 sequence: CASSDTHREEQFF. The DNA of the CDR3 is TGTGCCAGCAGTGACACCCACAGGGAAGAGCAGTTCTTC.

This chain joins TRBV3-1 (or the pseudogene TRBV3-2) and TRBJ2-6; D is ambiguous. The CDR3 length is 17 residues. Trimming stripped 4 bases from V and 0 bases from J, with 13 bases between. Germline V gene data show CDR1 as LGHDT and CDR2 as YNNKEL (reference sequence). The CDR3 protein is CASSPSRTISGANVLTF. CDR3 in DNA: TGTGCCAGCAGCCCGAGCAGAACGATCTCTGGGGCCAACGTCCTGACTTTC.

V is TRBV5-1 and J is TRBJ1-5; weak D call: TRBD1 (6 bases). The CDR3 consists of 18 residues. Per the germline V gene, CDR1 is SGHRS and CDR2 is YFSETQ. Trimming left V 5 bases short and J 0 bases short, with 21 bases between. This chain's CDR3 is CASSYLRDKGHSNQPQHF. In DNA, the CDR3 is TGCGCCAGCAGTTATCTCCGGGACAAGGGACATAGCAATCAGCCCCAGCATTTT.